The present T cell receptor (beta chain) was sequenced within a study of T cell responses to AZD1222 COVID-19 vaccine. Broader study findings: Unmutated variant regions are reportedly targeted by nearly half of spike-specific TCRs. Spike-specific TCR breadth and depth grew following two AZD1222 doses.

The CDR3 consists of 12 residues. The V end lost 7 bases, the J end lost 6 bases, and 13 bases lay between the germline ends. Germline V gene lookup returns CDR1 MNHEY and CDR2 SMNVEV (reference sequence). A word on this clone: Antigen unknown.

TCRdb keeps only in-frame clones here, not all; method: immunoSEQ multiplex PCR. The profile shows around 100,000 clones, roughly 84% of them singletons. The source material was peripheral blood, sampled on day 0 of AZD1222 vaccination. The sequence derives from an adult in good health. V and J are TRBV27 and TRBJ2-7; D remains unclear. CDR3 nucleotide sequence: TGTGCCAGCAATGCTGGTTGGGGCGAGCAGTACTTC. Translated, it gives CASNAGWGEQYF.